Below are 15 T cell receptor beta chains sequenced from a single sample in a study of cytomegalovirus exposure and HLA in healthy donors. The PCR made use of 60 Vbeta and 13 Jbeta primers. TCRdb keeps only in-frame clones here, not all; method: immunoSEQ multiplex PCR. The sample gives roughly 140,000 clones, 80% of which show up once; just over 4.5% is in the top ten. The sequenced material came from PBMCs. The receptors here all came from a man between 35 and 55 years old in good health and CMV-seronegative.

The V call is TRBV6-5, the J call TRBJ1-2; D is possibly TRBD1 (6 bases). Germline CDR1 MNHEY, CDR2 SVGAGI. The CDR3 is 16 residues long. The V and J ends lost 0 bases and 8 bases respectively, with 19 bases between them. This chain's CDR3 is CASSYSSIGGAQGYTF. The CDR3 bases are TGTGCCAGCAGTTACTCGAGTATAGGGGGGGCGCAAGGCTACACCTTC.

The chain has TRBV19 and TRBJ1-5; no definite D call. Germline assignment: CDR1 LNHDA and CDR2 SQIVND (reference sequence). V shed 4 bases and J shed 5 bases, with 9 bases lying between them. The CDR3 totals 13 residues. The CDR3 loop is CASSTYSYQPQHF. In DNA, the CDR3 is TGTGCCAGTAGTACTTACAGCTATCAGCCCCAGCATTTT.

V usage is TRBV6-1 and J usage is TRBJ2-5; TRBD1 aligns across 7 bases. The DNA end lines up better with TRBJ2-7; the J call may be wrong. The CDR3 runs to 13 residues. Germline V gene lookup returns CDR1 MNHNS and CDR2 SASEGT. The CDR3 loop is CASSIWTGYEQYF. The CDR3 nucleotides are TGTGCCAGCAGTATTTGGACAGGCTACGAGCAGTACTTC.

This rearrangement joins TRBV5-6 to TRBJ1-2, with D perhaps matching TRBD1 (5 bases). Per germline, CDR1 SGHDT and CDR2 YYEEEE. Trimming pared 2 bases from V and 6 bases from J, leaving 5 bases between. The CDR3 consists of 11 residues. The CDR3: CASSLQDGYTF. The CDR3 DNA is TGTGCCAGCAGCTTACAGGATGGCTACACCTTC.

The genes are TRBV7-2 and TRBJ2-2, with 8 nucleotides matching TRBD1. V was pared by 5 bases and J by 4 bases, with 9 bases of the junction left unmatched. Germline V gene sequence: CDR1 SGHTA, CDR2 FQGNSA. The CDR3 loop spans 16 amino acids. In DNA form, the CDR3 reads TGTGCCAGCAGCCGAGGACAGGGATGGAGCACCGGGGAGCTGTTTTTT. This gives the protein CASSRGQGWSTGELFF.

The chain recombines TRBV10-3 with TRBJ1-2, with no clear D. CDR3 size: 12 residues. Germline CDR1 ENHRY, CDR2 SYGVKD. V lost 0 bases and J lost 7, with 6 bases in between. As DNA, the CDR3 is TGTGCCATCAGTGAGTCTGAGGTTGGCTACACCTTC. This codes for CAISESEVGYTF.

The chain combines TRBV5-1 with TRBJ2-3; 7 bases fit TRBD1. CDR1 is SGHRS and CDR2 is YFSETQ in the germline V gene. There are 15 residues in the CDR3. V shed 3 bases, J shed 0 bases, and the junction held 4 bases outside the gene matches. The CDR3 sequence: CASSSGGTSTDTQYF. The CDR3 bases are TGCGCCAGCAGCTCAGGGGGTACTAGCACAGATACGCAGTATTTT. Using reference TRBV5-1 and TRBJ2-3 for the parts outside the CDR3, the full variable domain is KAGVTQTPRYLIKTRGQQVTLSCSPISGHRSVSWYQQTPGQGLQFLFEYFSETQRNKGNFPGRFSGRQFSNSRSEMNVSTLELGDSALYLCASSSGGTSTDTQYFGPGTRLTVL.

Concerning this clone: Relative to the germline gene, one junction end is altered; a read error may explain this. The rearrangement joins TRBV9 to TRBJ1-2; D perhaps matches TRBD1 (6 bases). Germline lookup yields CDR1 SGDLS and CDR2 YYNGEE. This CDR3 contains 13 residues. The CDR3 is CASSLDRQAVPDF. CDR3 nucleotides: TGTGCCAGCAGTCTCGACAGGCAAGCGGTACCCGACTTC.

The V gene is TRBV19, the J gene TRBJ2-7; D may be TRBD2 (5 bases). V was cut by 4 bases and J by 3 bases, with 16 bases left in between. Germline V lookup: CDR1 LNHDA, CDR2 SQIVND (reference sequence). This CDR3 is built from 15 residues. CDR3 protein: CASSNLGSGNYEQYF. In nucleotides, the CDR3 is TGTGCCAGTAGTAATCTAGGGTCCGGGAACTACGAGCAGTACTTC.

The chain has TRBV11-2 and TRBJ1-2, with D tentatively TRBD1 (6 bases). With 5 bases removed from V and 12 bases from J, the gap between germline ends came to 22 bases. The germline V gene encodes CDR1 SGHAT and CDR2 FQNNGV. This CDR3 contains 14 residues. The CDR3 is CASSRRDILLSHTF. DNA of the CDR3: TGTGCCAGCAGCCGCCGGGACATTCTTTTGTCTCACACCTTC.

This chain joins TRBV6-5 and TRBJ2-5, with 8 bases matching TRBD2. V lost 0 bases and J lost 4; bases outside the gene matches: 7. This CDR3 has 16 residues. Germline assignment: CDR1 MNHEY and CDR2 SVGAGI. CDR3 sequence reads: CASSYSAGLVSETQYF. CDR3 DNA sequence: TGTGCCAGCAGTTACTCGGCGGGACTAGTCTCAGAGACCCAGTACTTC.

On this clone itself: Additional DNA sequences in this sample encode the identical CDR3. The chain carries TRBV30 and TRBJ1-6, with 9 nucleotides matching TRBD1. The CDR3 consists of 17 residues. V shed 3 bases, J shed 7 bases, and the junction held 13 bases outside the gene matches. CDR1 and CDR2 (germline): GTSNPN, SVGIG (reference sequence). The CDR3 DNA reads as TGTGCCTGGAGCAGGACACCGTGGACAGGGGAAAATTCACCCCTCCACTTT. It encodes CAWSRTPWTGENSPLHF.

This clone was seen just once. The rearrangement joins TRBV23-1 to TRBJ1-5, with TRBD1 matching over 8 bases. Being an ORF, TRBV23-1 has a function that is uncertain. This CDR3 comprises 16 residues. Germline trimming cut 0 bases from V and 3 bases from J; bases unmatched to any gene: 4. CDR3 sequence reads: CASSQSYRGVNQPQHF. CDR3 in DNA: TGCGCCAGCAGTCAATCGTACAGGGGGGTCAATCAGCCCCAGCATTTT.

CDR3 sequence (DNA): TGTGCCAGCAGCCGTCTGATTGGGCAAAGCACCGGGGAGCTGTTTTTT. It codes for CASSRLIGQSTGELFF. V usage is TRBV7-2 and J usage is TRBJ2-2; D is uncertain. Germline CDR1 SGHTA, CDR2 FQGNSA. V lost 5 bases to trimming and J lost 4 bases, with 17 bases between them. The CDR3 covers 16 residues.

This CDR3 is CASRRVAGEKLFF. CDR3 DNA: TGTGCCAGCAGAAGGGTGGCGGGGGAAAAACTGTTTTTT. The rearrangement joins TRBV2 to TRBJ1-4; D not resolved. CDR1 and CDR2 (germline): SNHLY, FYNNEI. Between the trimmed V and J ends, which lost 6 bases and 8 bases, there was a span of 13 bases. The CDR3 loop spans 13 amino acids.